The 22 T cell receptor beta chains listed next were all sequenced from one sample in a study of metastatic and nonmetastatic thyroid tumors. TCRdb used MiXCR to call clones anew from the PCR reads. The repertoire holds about 59,000 clones, with around 15% as singletons. Nobody among the patients had been given any treatment before thyroid surgery. Sequenced sample: blood. These receptors came from a male donor with papillary thyroid cancer or a benign thyroid nodule (not recorded which). Some clones in this sample may be carry-over from other donors' samples.

This clone occurred many times. V and J are TRBV20-1 and TRBJ2-7; D is undetermined. Germline loops: CDR1 DFQATT, CDR2 SNEGSKA (reference sequence). The CDR3 is 14 residues long. V was clipped by 1 base and J by 0 bases, with 10 bases between them. The CDR3 loop reads CSARGTDSSYEQYV. The CDR3 coding sequence is TGCAGTGCTAGAGGGACGGATAGCTCCTACGAGCAGTACGTC.

The chain recombines TRBV11-1 with TRBJ2-7, with TRBD2 as a possible D gene (6 bases). The V end lost 7 bases, the J end lost 10 bases, and 32 bases lay between the germline ends. CDR3 length: 17 residues. The germline V gene has CDR1 SGHAT and CDR2 FQDESV (reference sequence). This chain's CDR3 is CASTPEGSQMPYEDQYF. The DNA for the CDR3 is TGTGCCAGCACCCCGGAGGGATCACAGATGCCCTACGAGGATCAGTACTTC.

The sample holds many counts of this clone. The chain carries TRBV7-2 and TRBJ1-6; 9 bases are shared with TRBD1. CDR3 length equals 13 residues. J was trimmed by 9 bases and V by 5 bases; bases with no gene match: 2. Looked up from germline, CDR1 is SGHTA and CDR2 is FQGNSA. CDR3 in amino acids: CASSPQGASPLHF. In nucleotides, the CDR3 is TGTGCCAGCAGCCCACAGGGGGCTTCACCCCTCCACTTT.

This clone was detected many times. The genes are TRBV10-1 and TRBJ2-3; 11 nucleotides match TRBD2. Trimming removed 6 bases from V and 6 bases from J; junction bases left unmatched: 8. This CDR3 has 15 residues. Germline loops: CDR1 WNHNN, CDR2 SYGVQD (reference sequence). DNA for the CDR3: TGCGCCAGCAGCTCGGGGACTAGCGGCGAGGATACGCAGTATTTT. This translates into CASSSGTSGEDTQYF.

The J gene is TRBJ1-5, the V gene TRBV5-8; unclear D gene. The CDR3 has 13 residues. Germline CDR1 reads SGHTS; CDR2 reads YDEGEE. Trimming left V 3 bases short and J 6 bases short, with 10 bases between. Here the CDR3 reads CASSSRRFQPQHF. DNA for the CDR3: TGTGCCAGCAGCTCGCGTAGGTTTCAGCCCCAGCATTTT. The whole variable domain, filled in from reference TRBV5-8 and TRBJ1-5, reads EAGVTQSPTHLIKTRGQQATLRCSPISGHTSVYWYQQALGLGLQFLLWYDEGEERNRGNFPPRFSGRQFPNYSSELNVNALELEDSALYLCASSSRRFQPQHFGDGTRLSIL.

At least ten counts were recorded for this clone. The chain joins TRBV6-1 to TRBJ1-4, with 7 bases lining up with TRBD1. Per the germline V gene, CDR1 is MNHNS and CDR2 is SASEGT. The trim removed 6 bases at V and 7 bases at J, leaving 8 bases unmatched. This CDR3 region has 14 residues. As DNA, the CDR3 is TGTGCCAGCAGCCTACAGGGGAATGCTGAAAAACTGTTTTTT. This codes for CASSLQGNAEKLFF.

This clone occurred many times. The chain joins TRBV6-2 or TRBV6-3 to TRBJ2-7; the match to TRBD1 covers 10 bases. CDR3 size: 13 residues. The V gene end was trimmed by 8 bases and the J gene end by 5 bases; junction bases not matched to a gene: 6. Germline assignment: CDR1 MNHEY and CDR2 SVGEGT. The CDR3 here is CASAGTGDHEQYF. The CDR3 DNA sequence: TGTGCCAGCGCGGGGACAGGGGACCACGAGCAGTACTTC.

This clone was recorded at least ten times. The same CDR3 is also encoded by other DNA sequences in this sample. V gene TRBV20-1 combines with J gene TRBJ2-2, with 12 bases that match TRBD2. CDR3 length: 15 amino acids. V was pared by 6 bases and J by 7 bases, with 9 bases of the junction left unmatched. The V gene's germline CDR1 is DFQATT and CDR2 SNEGSKA (reference sequence). CDR3 protein: CSAWTSGMGSGELFF. The CDR3 nucleotides are TGCAGTGCATGGACTAGCGGGATGGGGAGCGGGGAGCTGTTTTTT.

This clone was recorded many times. V and J are TRBV24-1 and TRBJ2-3; D ambiguous. The CDR3 is made up of 13 amino acids. Germline lookup yields CDR1 KGHDR and CDR2 SFDVKD. V was cut by 6 bases and J by 3 bases, with 9 bases left in between. The CDR3 DNA is TGTGCCACCAGTCGGAGACAAACAGATACGCAGTATTTT. Translated: CATSRRQTDTQYF.

This clone was seen many times. The chain employs TRBV28 and TRBJ1-4, with D hard to call. Trimming removed 7 bases at V and 5 bases at J, with 8 bases between. Germline CDR1 is MDHEN and CDR2 is SYDVKM. The CDR3 contains 12 residues. Here the CDR3 DNA reads TGTGCCAGCAAGTCCCCAAATGAAAAACTGTTTTTT. Translating it yields CASKSPNEKLFF.

This clone was counted ten times or more. Other DNA sequences in the same sample also yield this CDR3. The chain is built from TRBV28 and TRBJ1-5; maybe TRBD1 (5 bases). Germline lookup yields CDR1 MDHEN and CDR2 SYDVKM. The CDR3 runs 15 residues. Trimming took 0 bases from V and 7 from J, leaving 13 bases between them. CDR3 DNA sequence: TGTGCCAGCAGTTTATGGATCACCGGGGGACAGCCCCAGCATTTT. Protein product: CASSLWITGGQPQHF.

To note about this clone: This clone may be a read error of a much larger clone one base away. The chain employs TRBV2 and TRBJ1-4; D remains ambiguous. This CDR3 region has 16 residues. V was cut by 10 bases and J by 3 bases, with 21 bases left in between. Germline CDR1 SNHLY, CDR2 FYNNEI. CDR3 residues: CANSQLPGGSNEKLFF. As DNA, the CDR3 is TGTGCCAACTCCCAACTTCCGGGTGGGTCTAATGAAAAACTGTTTTTT. The variable domain in full, completed from reference TRBV2 and TRBJ1-4, reads EPEVTQTPSHQVTQMGQEVILRCVPISNHLYFYWYRQILGQKVEFLVSFYNNEISEKSEIFDDQFSVERPDGSNFTLKIRSTKLEDSAMYFCANSQLPGGSNEKLFFGSGTQLSVL.

This clone was seen repeatedly, ten times or more. The CDR3 sequence: CASSEADRGLYEQYF. In DNA form, the CDR3 reads TGTGCCAGCAGTGAAGCGGACAGGGGGCTCTACGAGCAGTACTTC. The chain is built from TRBV2 and TRBJ2-7, with TRBD1 identical over 11 bases. The junction had 1 base not matched to a gene; V was cut back by 0 bases and J by 3 bases. Germline CDR1 reads SNHLY; CDR2 reads FYNNEI. The length of the CDR3 is 15 residues. Drawing the rest from reference TRBV2 and TRBJ2-7, the complete variable domain is EPEVTQTPSHQVTQMGQEVILRCVPISNHLYFYWYRQILGQKVEFLVSFYNNEISEKSEIFDDQFSVERPDGSNFTLKIRSTKLEDSAMYFCASSEADRGLYEQYFGPGTRLTVT.

The sample holds many counts of this clone. The chain has TRBV19 and TRBJ1-6; D unclear. From germline, CDR1 is LNHDA and CDR2 SQIVND (reference sequence). Trimming cost V 7 bases and J 6 bases, with 16 bases left between them. This CDR3 has 15 residues. In DNA, the CDR3 is TGTGCCAGTAAGGACCCGGCAGCAAGTAATTCACCCCTCCACTTT. This encodes CASKDPAASNSPLHF.

The table lists this clone with many counts. The chain links TRBV5-1 to TRBJ2-1; D is unresolved. Germline V CDR1 and CDR2: SGHRS, YFSETQ. The germline V and J ends were trimmed by 0 bases and 0 bases, with 4 bases remaining between them. The CDR3 runs to 14 residues. DNA of the CDR3: TGCGCCAGCAGCTTGGGGAGCTCCTACAATGAGCAGTTCTTC. Translation gives CASSLGSSYNEQFF.

Many counts were recorded for this clone. This chain connects TRBV5-6 to TRBJ2-7; TRBD1 agrees at 8 bases. V was clipped by 3 bases and J by 2 bases; unmatched bases: 4. The CDR3 has 14 residues. Per the germline V gene, CDR1 is SGHDT and CDR2 is YYEEEE. The CDR3 here is CASSSKQGAYEQYF. The CDR3 nucleotides are TGTGCCAGCAGCTCAAAACAGGGGGCCTACGAGCAGTACTTC.

This clone occurred a few times. The J gene is TRBJ2-3, the V gene TRBV2, with 9 bases lining up with TRBD1. Germline loops: CDR1 SNHLY, CDR2 FYNNEI. V dropped 8 bases and J dropped 3; count of bases not matched to a gene: 3. The CDR3 is 13 amino acids. This CDR3 reads CASSDRGTDTQYF. CDR3 coding DNA: TGTGCCAGCTCGGACAGGGGTACAGATACGCAGTATTTT.

The chain links TRBV11-2 to TRBJ2-7; tentatively, D is TRBD1 or TRBD2 (6 bases each). Germline CDR1 SGHAT, CDR2 FQNNGV. V was trimmed by 4 bases and J by 0 bases, leaving 16 bases between them. This CDR3 spans 16 amino acids. The CDR3 here is CASSYLRGRSSYEQYF. For the CDR3, the DNA is TGTGCCAGCAGCTATTTGAGGGGGAGGAGCTCCTACGAGCAGTACTTC.

A single count supports this clone. The V call is TRBV7-8, the J call TRBJ2-7; 9 bases map to TRBD2. Germline-derived CDR1 and CDR2 are SGHVS and FQNEAQ. The CDR3 covers 17 residues. With V trimmed by 1 base and J by 7 bases, 14 bases remained unmatched. The CDR3 bases are TGTGCCAGCAGCTTAGAGGGCGGGGGGGCTATTTACAATGAGCAGTACGTC. As protein: CASSLEGGGAIYNEQYV.

This clone was seen at least ten times. A read error may explain this, as a much larger clone is one base away. A read error is likely, as this CDR3 ends without the conserved phenylalanine or tryptophan. The chain couples TRBV2 to TRBJ1-5; D may be TRBD1 (5 bases). V was cut by 1 base and J by 6 bases, with 7 bases left in between. The CDR3 is 13 amino acids. Germline CDR1 SNHLY, CDR2 FYNNEI. The CDR3 DNA reads TGTGCCAGCAGTGAAGAGGGGCGTCAGCCCCAGCATCTT. Encoded protein: CASSEEGRQPQHL.

The chain is built from TRBV7-9 and TRBJ2-5, with TRBD2 as a possible D gene (6 bases). V lost 5 bases and J lost 5, with 24 bases in between. CDR1 and CDR2 (germline): SEHNR, FQNEAQ (reference sequence). CDR3 length: 17 residues. The CDR3 loop is CASSLTLGGRRGETQYF. CDR3 nucleotides: TGTGCCAGCAGCCTAACCCTAGGAGGGAGAAGAGGTGAGACCCAGTACTTC.

Note on this clone: At one end the junction does not follow the germline gene, possibly because of a read error. The chain combines TRBV6-1 with TRBJ1-2; maybe TRBD1 (5 bases). The germline V gene encodes CDR1 MNHNS and CDR2 SASEGT. The CDR3 runs to 17 residues. CDR3 bases: TGTGCCAGCAGTGAAGCGCTGGGGGATGCAATAGACTATGGCCACACCTTC. Its translation is CASSEALGDAIDYGHTF.